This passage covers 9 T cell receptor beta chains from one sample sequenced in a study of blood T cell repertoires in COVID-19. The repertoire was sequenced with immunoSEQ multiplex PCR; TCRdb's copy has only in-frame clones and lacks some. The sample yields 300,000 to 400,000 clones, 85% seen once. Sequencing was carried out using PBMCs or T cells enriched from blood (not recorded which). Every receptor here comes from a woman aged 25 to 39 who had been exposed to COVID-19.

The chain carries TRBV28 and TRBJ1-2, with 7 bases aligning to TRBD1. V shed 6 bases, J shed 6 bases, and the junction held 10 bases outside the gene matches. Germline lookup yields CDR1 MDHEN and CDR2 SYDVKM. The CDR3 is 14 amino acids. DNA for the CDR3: TGTGCCAGCAGAATTACTAAGGACAGGCATGGCTACACCTTC. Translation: CASRITKDRHGYTF.

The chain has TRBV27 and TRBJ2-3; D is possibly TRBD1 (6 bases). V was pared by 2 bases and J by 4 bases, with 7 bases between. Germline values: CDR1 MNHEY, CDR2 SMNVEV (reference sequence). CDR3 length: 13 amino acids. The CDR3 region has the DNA TGTGCCAGCAGTTTAAGGACAGCAGATACGCAGTATTTT. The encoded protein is CASSLRTADTQYF.

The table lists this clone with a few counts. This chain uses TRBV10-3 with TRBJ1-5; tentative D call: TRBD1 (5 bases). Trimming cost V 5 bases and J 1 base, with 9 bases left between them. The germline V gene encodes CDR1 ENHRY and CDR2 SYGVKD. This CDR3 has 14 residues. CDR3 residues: CAISRQLSNQPQHF. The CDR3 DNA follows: TGTGCCATCAGTAGACAGTTAAGCAATCAGCCCCAGCATTTT.

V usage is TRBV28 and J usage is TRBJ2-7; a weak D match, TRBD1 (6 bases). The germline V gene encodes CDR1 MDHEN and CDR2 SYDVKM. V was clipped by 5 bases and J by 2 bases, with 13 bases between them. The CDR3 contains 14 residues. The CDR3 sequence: CASSQTGYPYEQYF. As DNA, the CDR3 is TGTGCCAGCAGTCAGACAGGTTACCCCTACGAGCAGTACTTC.

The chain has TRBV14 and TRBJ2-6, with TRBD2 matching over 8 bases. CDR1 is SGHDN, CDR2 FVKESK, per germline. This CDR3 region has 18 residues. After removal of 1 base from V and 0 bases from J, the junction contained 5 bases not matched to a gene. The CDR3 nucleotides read TGTGCCAGCAGCCAAGCCGGACTAGCAGTCTCTGGGGCCAACGTCCTGACTTTC. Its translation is CASSQAGLAVSGANVLTF.

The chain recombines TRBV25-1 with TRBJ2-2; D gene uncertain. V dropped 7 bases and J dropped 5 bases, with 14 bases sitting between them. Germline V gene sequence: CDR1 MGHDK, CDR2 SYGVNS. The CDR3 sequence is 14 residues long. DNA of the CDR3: TGTGCCAGCACTCACCCGGAGAGAACCGGGGAGCTGTTTTTT. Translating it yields CASTHPERTGELFF.

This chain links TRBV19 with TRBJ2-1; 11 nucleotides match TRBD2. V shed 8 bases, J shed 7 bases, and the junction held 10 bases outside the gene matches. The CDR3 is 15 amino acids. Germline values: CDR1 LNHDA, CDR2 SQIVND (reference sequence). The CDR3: CASRASGRRRNEQFF. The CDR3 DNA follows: TGTGCCAGTCGAGCTAGCGGGAGGAGACGGAATGAGCAGTTCTTC.

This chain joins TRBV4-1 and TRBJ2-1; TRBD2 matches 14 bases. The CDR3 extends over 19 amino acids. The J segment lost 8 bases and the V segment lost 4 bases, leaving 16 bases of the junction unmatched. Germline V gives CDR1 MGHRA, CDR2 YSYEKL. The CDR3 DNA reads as TGCGCCAGCAGCCCGATATCGGCCGGGACTAGCGGGAGTAAGTATGAGCAGTTCTTC. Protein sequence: CASSPISAGTSGSKYEQFF.

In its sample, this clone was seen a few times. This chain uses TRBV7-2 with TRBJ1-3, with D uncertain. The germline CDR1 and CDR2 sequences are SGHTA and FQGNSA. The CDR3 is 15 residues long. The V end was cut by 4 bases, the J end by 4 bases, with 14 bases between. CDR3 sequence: CASSSGGGLGNTIYF. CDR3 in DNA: TGTGCCAGCAGCTCAGGCGGAGGGCTAGGAAACACCATATATTTT.